Below, 5 T cell receptor beta chains from the same sample are listed, as sequenced in a study of cytomegalovirus exposure and HLA in healthy donors. PCR amplification relied on 60 Vbeta primers (plus 13 Jbeta primers). Generated by immunoSEQ multiplex PCR, the TCRdb table keeps only in-frame clones and is missing some. The sample includes about 130,000 clones, approximately 87% seen only once; the top ten take 1.5% to 1.7%. Sequencing was done on a sample of PBMCs. These receptors all stem from a man in his forties or fifties in good health and CMV-seronegative.

J is TRBJ1-1 and V is TRBV11-2; 9 bases are shared with TRBD1. The CDR3 runs to 16 residues. Losses at the gene ends were 3 bases for V and 1 base for J; bases not matched to a gene: 6. Germline values: CDR1 SGHAT, CDR2 FQNNGV. CDR3: CASSLGQGKSNTEAFF. In DNA form, the CDR3 reads TGTGCCAGCAGCTTGGGACAGGGCAAGTCGAACACTGAAGCTTTCTTT.

This clone occurred once. The chain is built from TRBV7-8 and TRBJ2-7; D is possibly TRBD1 (5 bases). Germline-derived CDR1 and CDR2 are SGHVS and FQNEAQ. The CDR3 contains 13 residues. Trimming pared 1 base from V and 5 bases from J, leaving 9 bases between. The CDR3, as DNA: TGTGCCAGCAGCTTAGAGCAGGGAAACGAGCAGTACTTC. It encodes CASSLEQGNEQYF.

Of note for this clone: A junction boundary mismatches the germline segment, possibly from a read error. This chain joins TRBV9 and TRBJ1-1; the D gene is possibly TRBD1 (6 bases). The germline V gene has CDR1 SGDLS and CDR2 YYNGEE. The CDR3 totals 13 residues. The CDR3 region is CASSSWYGTPLIF. The DNA of the CDR3 is TGTGCCAGCAGCTCTTGGTACGGGACACCCCTAATCTTT.

This clone was seen a single time. The rearrangement joins TRBV11-2 to TRBJ1-1; D not resolved. The CDR3 is made up of 13 amino acids. Between the trimmed V and J ends, which lost 6 bases and 4 bases, there was a span of 12 bases. Germline V lookup: CDR1 SGHAT, CDR2 FQNNGV. As DNA, the CDR3 is TGTGCCAGCAGTCGGGGTAGTAGCACTGAAGCTTTCTTT. Its protein is CASSRGSSTEAFF.

The chain uses TRBV19 and TRBJ2-1; perhaps TRBD2 as D (6 bases). The CDR3 spans 14 residues. Looked up from germline, CDR1 is LNHDA and CDR2 is SQIVND (reference sequence). Trimming took 7 bases from V and 6 from J, leaving 16 bases between them. The CDR3, as DNA: TGTGCCAGTACCGCCATCCCTAGCGCCAATGAGCAGTTCTTC. Translating it yields CASTAIPSANEQFF.